This T cell receptor (beta chain) emerged from a study of blood T cell repertoires in COVID-19. Germline V gives CDR1 SGHTA, CDR2 FQGNSA. V was pared by 1 base and J by 0 bases, with 13 bases between. This CDR3 is 16 amino acids long. Some clones are missing from TCRdb's copy, which holds only in-frame ones; the method was immunoSEQ multiplex PCR. The sample lists over 350,000 clones; 88% were seen once. The source material was PBMCs or T cells enriched from blood (not recorded which). The chain employs TRBV7-2 and TRBJ2-7; perhaps TRBD2 as D (5 bases). The clonotype comes from a woman in her 30s with acute COVID-19. The CDR3 DNA is TGTGCCAGCAGCTTAGGGGGTTACGGAGGCTCCTACGAGCAGTACTTC. Its protein product is CASSLGGYGGSYEQYF.